Given below is one T cell receptor (beta chain) in context. From germline, CDR1 is MDHEN and CDR2 SYDVKM. V was shortened by 3 bases and J by 1 base, with 18 bases between the two germline ends. This CDR3 spans 17 amino acids. The record originates from a study of blood T cell repertoires in COVID-19. Clones were read by immunoSEQ multiplex PCR, and TCRdb kept only the in-frame ones, dropping some. The data contain tens of thousands of clones, approximately 78% of them singletons. This clonotype was obtained from a human donor in a cohort sampled during active COVID-19. The specimen sequenced was peripheral blood. V usage is TRBV28 and J usage is TRBJ1-1, with D perhaps TRBD1 (6 bases). CDR3 sequence (DNA): TGTGCCAGCAGTTTCCTCTTGTTGGGGGCGGGGAACACTGAAGCTTTCTTT. Protein: CASSFLLLGAGNTEAFF.